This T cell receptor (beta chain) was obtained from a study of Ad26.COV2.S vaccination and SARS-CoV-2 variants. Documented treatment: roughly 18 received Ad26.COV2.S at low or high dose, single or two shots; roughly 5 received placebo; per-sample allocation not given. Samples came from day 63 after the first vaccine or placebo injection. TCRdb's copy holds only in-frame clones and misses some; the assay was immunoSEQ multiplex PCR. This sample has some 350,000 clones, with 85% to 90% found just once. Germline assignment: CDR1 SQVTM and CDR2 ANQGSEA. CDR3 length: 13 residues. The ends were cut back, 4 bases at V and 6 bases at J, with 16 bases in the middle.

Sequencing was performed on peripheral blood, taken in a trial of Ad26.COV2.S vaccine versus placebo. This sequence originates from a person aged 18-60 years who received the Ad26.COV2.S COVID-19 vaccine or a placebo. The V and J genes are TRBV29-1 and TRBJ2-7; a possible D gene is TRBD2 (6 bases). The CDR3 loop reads CSVVTGGSPEQYV. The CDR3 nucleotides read TGCAGCGTTGTGACCGGGGGTAGCCCCGAGCAGTACGTC.